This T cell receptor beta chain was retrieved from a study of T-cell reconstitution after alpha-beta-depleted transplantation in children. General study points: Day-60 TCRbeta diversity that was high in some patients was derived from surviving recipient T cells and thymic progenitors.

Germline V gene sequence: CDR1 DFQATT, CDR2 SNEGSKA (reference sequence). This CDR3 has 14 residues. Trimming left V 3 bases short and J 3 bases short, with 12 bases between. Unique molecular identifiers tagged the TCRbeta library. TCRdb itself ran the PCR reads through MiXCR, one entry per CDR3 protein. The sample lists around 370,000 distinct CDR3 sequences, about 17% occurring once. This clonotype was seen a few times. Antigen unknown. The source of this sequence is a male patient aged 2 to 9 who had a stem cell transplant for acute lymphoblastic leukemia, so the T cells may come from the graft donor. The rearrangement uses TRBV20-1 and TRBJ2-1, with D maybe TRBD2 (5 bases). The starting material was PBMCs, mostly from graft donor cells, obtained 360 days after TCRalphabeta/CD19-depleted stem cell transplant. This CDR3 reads CSARRETNYNEQFF. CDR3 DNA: TGCAGTGCTAGGAGAGAGACTAACTACAATGAGCAGTTCTTC.